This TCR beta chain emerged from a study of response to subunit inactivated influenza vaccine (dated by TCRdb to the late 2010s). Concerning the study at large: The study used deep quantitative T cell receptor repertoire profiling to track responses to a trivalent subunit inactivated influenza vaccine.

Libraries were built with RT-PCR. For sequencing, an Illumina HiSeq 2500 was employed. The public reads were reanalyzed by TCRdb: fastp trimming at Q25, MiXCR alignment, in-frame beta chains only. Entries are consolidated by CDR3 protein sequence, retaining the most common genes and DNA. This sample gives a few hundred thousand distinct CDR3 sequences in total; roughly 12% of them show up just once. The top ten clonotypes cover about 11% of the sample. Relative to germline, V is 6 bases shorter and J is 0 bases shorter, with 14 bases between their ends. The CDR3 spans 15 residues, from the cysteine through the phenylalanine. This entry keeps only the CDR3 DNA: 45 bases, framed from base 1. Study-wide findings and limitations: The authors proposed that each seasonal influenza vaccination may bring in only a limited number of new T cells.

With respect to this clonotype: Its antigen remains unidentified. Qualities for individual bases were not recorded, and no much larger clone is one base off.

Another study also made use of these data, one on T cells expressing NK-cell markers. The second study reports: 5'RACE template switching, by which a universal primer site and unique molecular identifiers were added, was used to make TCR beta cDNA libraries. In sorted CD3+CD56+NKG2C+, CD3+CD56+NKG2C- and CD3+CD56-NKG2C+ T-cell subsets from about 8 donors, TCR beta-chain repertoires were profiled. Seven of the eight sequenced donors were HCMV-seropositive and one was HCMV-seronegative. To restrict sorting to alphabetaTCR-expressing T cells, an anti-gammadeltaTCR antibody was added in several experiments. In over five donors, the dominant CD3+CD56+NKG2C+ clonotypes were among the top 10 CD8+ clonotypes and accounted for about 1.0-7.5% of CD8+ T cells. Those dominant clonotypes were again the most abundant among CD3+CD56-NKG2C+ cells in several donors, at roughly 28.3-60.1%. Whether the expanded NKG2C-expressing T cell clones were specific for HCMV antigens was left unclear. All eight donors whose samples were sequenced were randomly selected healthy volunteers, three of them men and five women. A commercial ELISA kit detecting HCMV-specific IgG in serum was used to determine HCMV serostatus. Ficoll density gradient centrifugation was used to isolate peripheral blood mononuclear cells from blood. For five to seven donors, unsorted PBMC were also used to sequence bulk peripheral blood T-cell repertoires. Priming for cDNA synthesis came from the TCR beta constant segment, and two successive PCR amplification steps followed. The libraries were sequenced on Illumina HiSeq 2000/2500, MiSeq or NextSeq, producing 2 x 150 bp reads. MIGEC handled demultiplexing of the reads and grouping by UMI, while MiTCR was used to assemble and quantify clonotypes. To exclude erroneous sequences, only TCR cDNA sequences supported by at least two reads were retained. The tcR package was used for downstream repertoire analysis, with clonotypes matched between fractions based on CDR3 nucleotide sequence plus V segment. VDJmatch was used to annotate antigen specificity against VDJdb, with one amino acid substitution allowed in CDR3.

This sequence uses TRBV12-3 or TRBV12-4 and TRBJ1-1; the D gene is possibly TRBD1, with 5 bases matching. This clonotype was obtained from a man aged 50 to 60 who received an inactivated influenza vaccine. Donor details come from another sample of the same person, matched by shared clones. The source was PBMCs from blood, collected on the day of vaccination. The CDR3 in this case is CASRVPGRVNTEAFF. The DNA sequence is TGTGCCAGCAGGGTACCGGGACGGGTGAACACTGAAGCTTTCTTT.